This T cell receptor (beta chain) was identified during a study of circulating and synovial CD4+ cells in juvenile arthritis. The study's findings and limits: T cell genome counts differed by at least an order of magnitude between CPL and CD4 samples. Shared-clonotype fractions with synovium likely underestimate full repertoire overlap.

Clones were read by immunoSEQ multiplex PCR, and TCRdb kept only the in-frame ones, dropping some. The data show over 11,000 clones, with roughly 83% seen just once and approximately 3.3% held by the top ten. For this clone: The antigen remains undetermined.

Looked up from germline, CDR1 is SGHDT and CDR2 is YYEEEE. The CDR3 totals 14 residues. Trimming stripped 0 bases from V and 2 bases from J, with 8 bases between. This TCR came from a human patient with juvenile idiopathic arthritis. Some clones in this sample may be carry-over from other donors' samples. The chain joins TRBV5-6 to TRBJ1-2; D gene ambiguous. Sequenced input: CD4+ T cells from synovial fluid. CDR3 nucleotides: TGTGCCAGCAGCTTGGCCACATTGAACTATGGCTACACCTTC. Protein sequence: CASSLATLNYGYTF.